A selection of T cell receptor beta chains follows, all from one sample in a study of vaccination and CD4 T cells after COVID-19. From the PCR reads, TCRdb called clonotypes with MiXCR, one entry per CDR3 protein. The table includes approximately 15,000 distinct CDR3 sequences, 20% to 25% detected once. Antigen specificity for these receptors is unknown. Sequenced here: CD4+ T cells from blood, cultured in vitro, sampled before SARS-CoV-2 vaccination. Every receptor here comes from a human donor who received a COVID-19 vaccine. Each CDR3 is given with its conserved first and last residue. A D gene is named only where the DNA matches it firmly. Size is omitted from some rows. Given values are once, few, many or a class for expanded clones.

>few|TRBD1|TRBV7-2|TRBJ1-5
TGTGCCAGCAGCTTAACAGGGGGCAAGTATCAGCCCCAGCATTTT
CASSLTGGKYQPQHF
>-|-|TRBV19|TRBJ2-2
TGTGCCAGCCGGCTGGGACACCTGAACACCGGGGAGCTGTTTTTT
CASRLGHLNTGELFF
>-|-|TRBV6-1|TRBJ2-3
TGTGCCAGCAGATGGGAATCAGATACGCAGTATTTT
CASRWESDTQYF
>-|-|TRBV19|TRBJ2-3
TGTGCCAGTAGTATAGCGGCGTGGGGTTCTCCAGTGGATATCACAGATACGCAGTATTTT
CASSIAAWGSPVDITDTQYF
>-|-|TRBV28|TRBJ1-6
TGTGCCAGCAGTATAGCACAGGGACGGTCACCCCTCCACTTT
CASSIAQGRSPLHF
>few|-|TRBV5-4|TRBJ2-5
TGTGCCAGCGATCCGGACCCGGATCGTCAGACCCAGTACTTC
CASDPDPDRQTQYF
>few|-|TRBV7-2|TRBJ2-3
TGTGCCAGCAGCTTAGCTTCGACTGGCACAGATACGCAGTATTTT
CASSLASTGTDTQYF
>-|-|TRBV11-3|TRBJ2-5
TGTGCCAGCGCGGGGCAAGAGACCCAGTACTTC
CASAGQETQYF
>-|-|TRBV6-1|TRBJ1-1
TGTGCCAGCAGTGAAAGGGGGGTGGGGACTGAAGCTTTCTTT
CASSERGVGTEAFF
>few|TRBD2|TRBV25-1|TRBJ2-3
TGTGCCAGCAGGACTAGCGGGTACACAGATACGCAGTATTTT
CASRTSGYTDTQYF
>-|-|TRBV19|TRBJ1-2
TGTGCCAGTAGTATGGGAGTACAGGACTATTTCGGCTATGGCTACACCTTC
CASSMGVQDYFGYGYTF
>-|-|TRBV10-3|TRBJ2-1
TGTGCCATCAGGAGTTTGGGGGCGAATGAGCAGTTCTTC
CAIRSLGANEQFF
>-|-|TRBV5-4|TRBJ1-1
TGTGCCAGCAGCTTGGAACGGGCGATAGGGAACACTGAAGCTTTCTTT
CASSLERAIGNTEAFF
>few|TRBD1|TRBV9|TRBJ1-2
TGTGCCAGCAGCGGCAGGGGGCCCGGTGGCTACACCTTC
CASSGRGPGGYTF
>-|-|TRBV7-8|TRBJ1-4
TGTGCCAGCAGCTCGGGACCCCGGGAAAAACTGTTTTTT
CASSSGPREKLFF
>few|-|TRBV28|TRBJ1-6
TGTGCCAGCAGCAGGATACGGGGAGCGAATTCACCCCTCCACTTT
CASSRIRGANSPLHF
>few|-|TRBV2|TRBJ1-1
TGTGCCAGCAGTGTTCAGAACACTGAAGCTTTCTTT
CASSVQNTEAFF
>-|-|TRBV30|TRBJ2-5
TGTGCCTGGAGTGTTCGACGGAAGGAGACCCAGTACTTC
CAWSVRRKETQYF
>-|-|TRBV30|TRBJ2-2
TGTGCCTGGAAAGTCTCTTCACGGAACACCGGGGAGCTGTTTTTT
CAWKVSSRNTGELFF
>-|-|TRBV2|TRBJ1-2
TGTGCCAGCAGTGCAGGGAACTATGGCTACACCTTC
CASSAGNYGYTF
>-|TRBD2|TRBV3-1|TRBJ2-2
TGTGCCAGCAGCCTCCGGACTAGCGGGGTCACGAACACCGGGGAGCTGTTTTTT
CASSLRTSGVTNTGELFF
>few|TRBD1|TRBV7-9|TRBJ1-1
TGTGCCAGCAGGCGGGACAGGGGGCTTGTGAACACTGAAGCTTTCTTT
CASRRDRGLVNTEAFF
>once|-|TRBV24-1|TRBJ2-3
TGTGCCACCAGTGATTTAGGACAGCCAACTAGCACAGATACGCAGTATTTT
CATSDLGQPTSTDTQYF
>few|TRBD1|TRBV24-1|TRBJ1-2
TGTGCCACCTCGGACAGGGAAAGAAATGGCTACACCTTC
CATSDRERNGYTF
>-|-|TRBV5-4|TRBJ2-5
TGTGCCAGCTCCACCCCCAGGGACCACCAAGAGACCCAGTACTTC
CASSTPRDHQETQYF
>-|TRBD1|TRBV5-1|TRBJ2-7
TGCGCCAGCAGCTTGGTGGCAGGGGGTACCTACGAGCAGTACTTC
CASSLVAGGTYEQYF
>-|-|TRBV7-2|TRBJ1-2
TGTGCCAGCAGCCCGGGTGCTAACTATGGCTACACCTTC
CASSPGANYGYTF
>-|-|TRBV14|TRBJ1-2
TGTGCCAGCAGCCGGAGCCGGGCAGGGGATCAGTATGGCTACACCTTC
CASSRSRAGDQYGYTF
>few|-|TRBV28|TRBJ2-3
TGTGCCAGCAGTTCCGACCTTAGCACAGATACGCAGTATTTT
CASSSDLSTDTQYF
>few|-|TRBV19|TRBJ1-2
TGTGCCAGTAGTATTATGGACTATGGCTACACCTTC
CASSIMDYGYTF
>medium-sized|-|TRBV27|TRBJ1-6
TGTGCCAGCAGTTTAAGGGAAGCGGACAATTCACCCCTCCACTTT
CASSLREADNSPLHF
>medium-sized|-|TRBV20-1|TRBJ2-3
TGCAGTGCTAGATCGCTGCCCGGGGGCAACACAGATACGCAGTATTTT
CSARSLPGGNTDTQYF
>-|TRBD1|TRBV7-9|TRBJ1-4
TGTGCCAGCAGCTCAGACAGGGTATCTAATGAAAAACTGTTTTTT
CASSSDRVSNEKLFF
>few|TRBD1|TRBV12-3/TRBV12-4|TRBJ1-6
TGTGCCAGCAGTCCACAGGGGGTTGGGGACTATAATTCACCCCTCCACTTT
CASSPQGVGDYNSPLHF
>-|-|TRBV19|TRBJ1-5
TGTGCCAGTAGTAGATCCAGGGAAGGCAATCAGCCCCAGCATTTT
CASSRSREGNQPQHF
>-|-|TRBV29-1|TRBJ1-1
TGCAGCGCCCACAGGATAACTGAAGCTTTCTTT
CSAHRITEAFF
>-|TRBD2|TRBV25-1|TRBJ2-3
TGTGCCAGCAGTGATCGGGGGGGCACAGATACGCAGTATTTT
CASSDRGGTDTQYF
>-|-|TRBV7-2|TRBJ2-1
TGTGCCAGCAGCTTAGTGGGGGGCCTCTACAATGAGCAGTTCTTC
CASSLVGGLYNEQFF
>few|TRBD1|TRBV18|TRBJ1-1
TGTGCCAGCTCACCACCGGTCCCAGACAGGGGCGTTTCTGCTGAAGCTTTCTTT
CASSPPVPDRGVSAEAFF
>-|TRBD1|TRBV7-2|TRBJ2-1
TGTGCCAGCAGCTTATGGGGGACAGGGGGCATGGGTGAGCAGTTCTTC
CASSLWGTGGMGEQFF